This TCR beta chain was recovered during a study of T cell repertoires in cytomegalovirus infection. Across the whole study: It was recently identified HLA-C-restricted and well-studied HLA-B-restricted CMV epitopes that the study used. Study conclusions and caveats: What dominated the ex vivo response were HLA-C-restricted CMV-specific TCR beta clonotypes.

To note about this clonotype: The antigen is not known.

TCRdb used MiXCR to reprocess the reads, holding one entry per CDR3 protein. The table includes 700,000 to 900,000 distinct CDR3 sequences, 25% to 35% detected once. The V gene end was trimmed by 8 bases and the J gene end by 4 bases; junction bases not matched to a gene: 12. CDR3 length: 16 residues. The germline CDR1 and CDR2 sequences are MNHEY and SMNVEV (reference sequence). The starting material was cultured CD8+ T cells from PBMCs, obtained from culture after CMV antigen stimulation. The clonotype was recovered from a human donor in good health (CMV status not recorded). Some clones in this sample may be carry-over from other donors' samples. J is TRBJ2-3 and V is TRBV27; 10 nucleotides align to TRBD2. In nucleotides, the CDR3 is TGTGCCAGCCACAAGCGGCCTAGCGGGGGTTCAGATACGCAGTATTTT. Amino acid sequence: CASHKRPSGGSDTQYF.